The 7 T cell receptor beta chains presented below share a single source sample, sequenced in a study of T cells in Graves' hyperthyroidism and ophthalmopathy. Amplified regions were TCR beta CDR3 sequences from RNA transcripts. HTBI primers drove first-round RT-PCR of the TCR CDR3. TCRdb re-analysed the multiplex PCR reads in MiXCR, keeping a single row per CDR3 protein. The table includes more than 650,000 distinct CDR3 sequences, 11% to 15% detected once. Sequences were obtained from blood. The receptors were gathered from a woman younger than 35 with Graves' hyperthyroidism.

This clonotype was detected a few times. CDR3 region: CSVLRTSGSSYNEQFF. CDR3 bases: TGCAGCGTTCTAAGGACTAGCGGGAGCTCCTACAATGAGCAGTTCTTC. The chain carries TRBV29-1 and TRBJ2-1; TRBD2 aligns across 13 bases. V trimming: 5 bases; J trimming: 0 bases; junction bases outside the gene matches: 4. The germline gives CDR1 SQVTM, CDR2 ANQGSEA. This CDR3 region has 16 residues.

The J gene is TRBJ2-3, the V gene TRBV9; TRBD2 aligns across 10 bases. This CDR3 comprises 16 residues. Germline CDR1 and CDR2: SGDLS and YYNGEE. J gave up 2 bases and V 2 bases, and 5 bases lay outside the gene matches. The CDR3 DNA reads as TGTGCCAGCAGCGTTACTAGCGGGGCGACCACAGATACGCAGTATTTT. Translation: CASSVTSGATTDTQYF.

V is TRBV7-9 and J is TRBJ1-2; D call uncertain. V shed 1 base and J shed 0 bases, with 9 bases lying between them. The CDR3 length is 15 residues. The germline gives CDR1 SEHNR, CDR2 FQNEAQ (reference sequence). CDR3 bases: TGTGCCAGCAGCTTAGTCGTAAGGGCTAACTATGGCTACACCTTC. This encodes CASSLVVRANYGYTF.

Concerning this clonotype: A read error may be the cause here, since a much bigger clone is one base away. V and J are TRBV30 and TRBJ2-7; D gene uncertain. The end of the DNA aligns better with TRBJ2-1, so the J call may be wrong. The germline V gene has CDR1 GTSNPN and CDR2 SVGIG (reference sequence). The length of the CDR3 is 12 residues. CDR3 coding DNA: TGTGCCTGGAGTGTACCCCTCTACGAGCAGTTCTTC. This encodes CAWSVPLYEQFF.

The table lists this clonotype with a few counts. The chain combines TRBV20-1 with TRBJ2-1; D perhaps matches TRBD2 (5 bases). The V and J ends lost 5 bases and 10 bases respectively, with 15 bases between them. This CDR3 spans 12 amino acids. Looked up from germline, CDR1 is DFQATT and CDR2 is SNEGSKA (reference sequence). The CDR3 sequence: CSAPRRASEQFF. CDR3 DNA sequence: TGCAGTGCTCCCCGCCGGGCTAGCGAGCAGTTCTTC.

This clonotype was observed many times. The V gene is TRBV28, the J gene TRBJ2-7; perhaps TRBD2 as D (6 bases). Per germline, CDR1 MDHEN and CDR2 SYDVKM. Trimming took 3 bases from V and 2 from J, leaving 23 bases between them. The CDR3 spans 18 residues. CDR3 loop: CASSFRFGLGRDPYEQYF. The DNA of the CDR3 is TGTGCCAGCAGTTTCCGATTCGGTCTTGGGCGGGATCCCTACGAGCAGTACTTC.

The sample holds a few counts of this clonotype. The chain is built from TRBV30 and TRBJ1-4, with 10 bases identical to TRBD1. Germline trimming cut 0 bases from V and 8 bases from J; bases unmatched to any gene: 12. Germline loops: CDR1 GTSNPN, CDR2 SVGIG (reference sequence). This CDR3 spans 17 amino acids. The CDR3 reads CAWSVGVGTGVGEKLFF. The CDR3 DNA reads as TGTGCCTGGAGTGTAGGAGTAGGGACAGGGGTTGGGGAAAAACTGTTTTTT.